Listed below are T cell receptor beta chains from one sample, sequenced in a study of sequential checkpoint blockade in melanoma. Using immunoSEQ multiplex PCR, the repertoire was profiled, and TCRdb retains in-frame clones only, with some absent. Of some 16,000 clones in the sample, more than 85% were seen once. The material was CD8+ T cells sorted from blood (inferred from file names), obtained from a patient given nivolumab and ipilimumab in sequence. Source of these receptors: a human donor with melanoma. The CDR3 runs from the conserved cysteine through the conserved F or W. A D gene is named only where the DNA matches it firmly. Some rows have no size entry. The others give once, few or many, or a class for an expanded clone.

TRBD1	TRBV4-3	-	TRBJ2-7	TGCGCCAGCAGCCAGGGGACAGGTGTCTCCTACGAGCAGTACTTC	CASSQGTGVSYEQYF
TRBD2	TRBV2	-	TRBJ2-7	TGTGCCAGCAGCGTAGCGGGAGGGCTCTACGAGCAGTACTTC	CASSVAGGLYEQYF
-	TRBV7-8	-	TRBJ1-2	TGTGCCAGCAGCTTATATGGCTCCTATGGCTACACCTTC	CASSLYGSYGYTF
TRBD1	TRBV4-1	-	TRBJ2-7	TGCGCCAGCAGCTCCACTCCCGGGACAGGCTTCTCCTACGAGCAGTACTTC	CASSSTPGTGFSYEQYF
-	TRBV15	-	TRBJ1-5	TGTGCCACCAGCAGCAGTGATAGCCAGCCCCAGCATTTT	CATSSSDSQPQHF
-	TRBV7-8	few	TRBJ2-7	TGTGCCAGCAGCTTAGTGGCGGGCACATCCTACGAGCAGTACTTC	CASSLVAGTSYEQYF
-	TRBV27	-	TRBJ2-7	TGTGCCAGCAGTTTTCCCGGACACCCCGAGCAGTACTTC	CASSFPGHPEQYF
TRBD1	TRBV19	-	TRBJ1-1	TGTGCCAGTATTGACAGGGTGACGCCTGAAGCTTTCTTT	CASIDRVTPEAFF
-	TRBV14	-	TRBJ1-6	TGTGCCAGCAGCCAAGATGGCGGACAGAGAACCTTTTGGCGGAACCTCCACTTT	CASSQDGGQRTFWRNLHF
TRBD1	TRBV7-9	-	TRBJ1-2	TGTGCCAGCAGTTCCCCCGGGACAGCATACAAGTATGGCTACACCTTC	CASSSPGTAYKYGYTF
-	TRBV19	-	TRBJ1-5	TGTGCCAGTAGTATAGGGGGCTATAGCAATCAGCCCCAGCATTTT	CASSIGGYSNQPQHF
TRBD1	TRBV7-2	-	TRBJ1-4	TGTGCCAGCAGCGTGGGACAGGGAGTCGGAAGACTGTTTTTT	CASSVGQGVGRLFF
TRBD1	TRBV19	-	TRBJ1-5	TGTGCCAGTAGTCCGGACAGGGCGGGCTATAGCAATCAGCCCCAGCATTTT	CASSPDRAGYSNQPQHF
-	TRBV9	-	TRBJ1-2	TGTGCCAGCAGCGGGGGGGGCGCTAACTATGGCTACACCTTC	CASSGGGANYGYTF
-	TRBV27	-	TRBJ1-5	TGTGCCAGCAGTTCACAGGGTTATAGCAATCAGCCCCAGCATTTT	CASSSQGYSNQPQHF
TRBD1	TRBV27	once	TRBJ1-1	TGTGCCAGCAGTCCGGGACAGGGAGACACTGAAGCTTTCTTT	CASSPGQGDTEAFF
TRBD1	TRBV27	-	TRBJ1-4	TGTGCCAGCAGTTACGGCAGGGGGCAGGAACTGTTTTTT	CASSYGRGQELFF
TRBD2	TRBV19	-	TRBJ2-7	TGTGCCAGTAGTATGGGACTAGGCTACGAGCAGTACTTC	CASSMGLGYEQYF
TRBD1	TRBV6-6	-	TRBJ1-1	TGTGCCAGCAGCCTTGGGACAGAGAACACTGAAGCTTTCTTT	CASSLGTENTEAFF
-	TRBV27	-	TRBJ1-5	TGTGCCAGCACATCCGTTGGGACATCTAATCAGCCCCAGCATTTT	CASTSVGTSNQPQHF
TRBD2	TRBV28	-	TRBJ2-7	TGTGCCACCACTCCCGGGACTAGCCTCGAGCAGTACTTC	CATTPGTSLEQYF
-	TRBV27	-	TRBJ1-5	TGTGCCAGCACCTTTACTAATCAGCCCCAGCATTTT	CASTFTNQPQHF
TRBD1	TRBV4-3	-	TRBJ2-7	TGCGCCAGCAGCTTCGGGACAGCCTCCTCCTACGAGCAGTACTTC	CASSFGTASSYEQYF